What follows describes a single TCR beta chain. No antigen is known for it. The sequencer was an Illumina HiSeq 2000. 5'RACE template switching, by which a universal primer site and unique molecular identifiers were added, was used to make TCR beta cDNA libraries. Priming for cDNA synthesis came from the TCR beta constant segment, and two successive PCR amplification steps followed. In the authors' own workflow: MIGEC was used to demultiplex reads and group reads by UMI, and MiTCR was used to assemble and quantify clonotypes. To exclude erroneous sequences, only TCR cDNA sequences supported by at least two reads were retained. The tcR package was used for downstream repertoire analysis, and clonotypes were matched between fractions using CDR3 nucleotide sequence together with V segment. Antigen specificity was annotated against VDJdb with VDJmatch, allowing one amino acid substitution in CDR3. Reprocessed by TCRdb, the reads give a single entry per CDR3 protein sequence, without DNA. The V and J calls and clone size are TCRdb's, not the authors'. The table held for this sample gives around 470,000 distinct CDR3 sequences. The ten largest clones represent approximately 1.5% of the sample.

To determine HCMV serostatus, a commercial ELISA kit was used to detect HCMV-specific IgG in serum. Peripheral blood mononuclear cells were isolated from blood by Ficoll density gradient centrifugation. The data are from a study of T cells expressing NK-cell markers (dated by TCRdb to 2020 to 2022). For the study in its entirety: Seven to nine donors provided sorted CD3+CD56+NKG2C+, CD3+CD56+NKG2C- and CD3+CD56-NKG2C+ T-cell subsets, whose TCR beta-chain repertoires were profiled. Among the eight sequenced donors, only one was HCMV-seronegative, while the other seven were HCMV-seropositive. The study sequenced eight donors, all healthy volunteers chosen at random: three men and five women. The libraries were sequenced on Illumina HiSeq 2000/2500, MiSeq or NextSeq, producing 2 x 150 bp reads.

On the study overall, not on this receptor specifically: Those dominant clonotypes were again the most abundant among CD3+CD56-NKG2C+ cells in several donors, at about 28.3-65%. Whether the expanded NKG2C-expressing T cell clones were specific for HCMV antigens remained unclear. In six donors, the dominant CD3+CD56+NKG2C+ clonotypes ranked among the top 10 CD8+ clonotypes, making up 1.0-7.0% of CD8+ T cells.

Sequencing was done on a sample of blood T cells: a sorted CD56 or NKG2C T cell subset, CD4+ or CD8+ T cells, or bulk PBMC T cells (not recorded which). The source of this sequence is a woman in her forties or fifties in good health. Donor details come from another sample of the same person, matched by shared clones.

The CDR3 reads CASSQVTSIAGDNEQFF. The sequence is built from TRBV3-1 and TRBJ2-1; TCRdb indicates TRBD2, and absent DNA this call remains unverified. From cysteine to phenylalanine, the CDR3 is 17 amino acids long. No DNA has been recorded. CDR1 and CDR2 (LGHDT, YNNKEL) derive from the germline V gene (reference sequence).